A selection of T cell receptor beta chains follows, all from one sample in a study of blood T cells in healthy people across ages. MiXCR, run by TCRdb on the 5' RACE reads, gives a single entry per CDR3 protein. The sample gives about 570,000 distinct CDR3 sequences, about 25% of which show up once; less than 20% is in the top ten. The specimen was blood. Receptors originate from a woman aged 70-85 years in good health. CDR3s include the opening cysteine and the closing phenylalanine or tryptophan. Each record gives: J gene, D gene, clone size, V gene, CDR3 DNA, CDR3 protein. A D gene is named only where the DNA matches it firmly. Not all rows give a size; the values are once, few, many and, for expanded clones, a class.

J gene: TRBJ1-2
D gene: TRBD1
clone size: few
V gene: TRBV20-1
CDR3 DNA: TGCAGTGCTGTCGGGACAGCCTATGGCTACACCTTC
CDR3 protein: CSAVGTAYGYTF

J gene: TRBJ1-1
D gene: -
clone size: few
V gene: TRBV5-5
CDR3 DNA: TGTGCCAGCAGCTTGGACTCTGTGGGAGGCGACGACACTGAAGCTTTCTTT
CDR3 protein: CASSLDSVGGDDTEAFF

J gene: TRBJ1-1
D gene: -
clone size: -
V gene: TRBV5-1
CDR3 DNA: TGCGCCAGCACCACGGACATTTCTACTGAAGCTTTCTTT
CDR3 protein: CASTTDISTEAFF

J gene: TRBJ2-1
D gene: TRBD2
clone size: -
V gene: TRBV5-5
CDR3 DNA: TGTGCCAGCAGCTTCCAAGCGGGGGCCTACAATGAGCAGTTCTTC
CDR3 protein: CASSFQAGAYNEQFF

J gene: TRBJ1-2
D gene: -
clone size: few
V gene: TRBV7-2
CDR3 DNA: TGTGCCAGCAGCTTTAATGGGGGGGCTGGATATGGCTACACCTTC
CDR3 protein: CASSFNGGAGYGYTF

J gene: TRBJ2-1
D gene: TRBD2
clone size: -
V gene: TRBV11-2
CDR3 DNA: TGTGCCAGCAGTCTAGCGGGGGGGTCGGATGAGCAGTTCTTC
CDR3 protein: CASSLAGGSDEQFF

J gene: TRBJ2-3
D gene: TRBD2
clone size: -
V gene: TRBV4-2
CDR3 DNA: TGTGCCAGCAGCCACGCACTAGCGCTCCACACAGATACGCAGTATTTT
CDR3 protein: CASSHALALHTDTQYF

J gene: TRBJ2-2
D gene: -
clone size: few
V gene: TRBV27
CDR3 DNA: TGTGCCAGCAGTTTATTGCCCCAGCAACACACCGGGGAGCTGTTTTTT
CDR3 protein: CASSLLPQQHTGELFF

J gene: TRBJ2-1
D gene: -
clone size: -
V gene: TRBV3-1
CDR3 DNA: TGTGCCAGCAGCCAAGTTTGGGTGGGGGAGCTTAGGGAGCAGTTCTTC
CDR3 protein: CASSQVWVGELREQFF

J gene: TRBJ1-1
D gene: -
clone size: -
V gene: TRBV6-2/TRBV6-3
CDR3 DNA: TGTGCCAGCATGGCCGGGCGCACTGAAGCTTTCTTT
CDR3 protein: CASMAGRTEAFF

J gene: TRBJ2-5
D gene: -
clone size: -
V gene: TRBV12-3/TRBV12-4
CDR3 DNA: TGTGCCAGCAGTTCCGGGGAGCAAGAGACCCAGTACTTC
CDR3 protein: CASSSGEQETQYF

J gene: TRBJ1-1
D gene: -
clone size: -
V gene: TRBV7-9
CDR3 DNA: TGTGCCAGCAGCCCGTGGGACAACATGAACACTGAAGCTTTCTTT
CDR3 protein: CASSPWDNMNTEAFF

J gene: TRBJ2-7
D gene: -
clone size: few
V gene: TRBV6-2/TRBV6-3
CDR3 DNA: TGTGCCAGCAGTCAAGGACTCGAGAGCCAGTACTTC
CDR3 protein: CASSQGLESQYF

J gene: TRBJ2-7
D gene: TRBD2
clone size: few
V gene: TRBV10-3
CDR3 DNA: TGTGCCATCAGTACTTCGAGGACTAGCGGGGGTTCCTCCTACGAGCAGTACTTC
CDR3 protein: CAISTSRTSGGSSYEQYF

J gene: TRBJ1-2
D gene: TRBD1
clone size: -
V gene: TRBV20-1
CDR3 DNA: TGCAGTGCTATCCGAGGGGACAGGGTTTATGGCTACACCTTC
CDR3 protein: CSAIRGDRVYGYTF

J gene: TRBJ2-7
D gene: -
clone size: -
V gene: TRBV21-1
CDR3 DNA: TGTGCCAGCAGTCCCGGGACAGGTCCCTCCTACGAGCAGTACTTC
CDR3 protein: CASSPGTGPSYEQYF

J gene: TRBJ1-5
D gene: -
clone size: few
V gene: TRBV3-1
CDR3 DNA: TGTGCCAGCAGCCAAGATCCTGGACCCCGGGGATATCAGCCCCAGCATTTT
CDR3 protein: CASSQDPGPRGYQPQHF

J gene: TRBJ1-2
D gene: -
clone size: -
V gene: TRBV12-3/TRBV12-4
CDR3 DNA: TGTGCCAGCAGTTTTAGGGTCACCTCTTTC
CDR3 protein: CASSFRVTSF

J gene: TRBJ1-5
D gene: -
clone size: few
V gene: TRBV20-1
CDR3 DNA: TGCAGTGCTATGACGCTGGGGGCCTACAATCAGCCCCAGCATTTT
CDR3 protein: CSAMTLGAYNQPQHF

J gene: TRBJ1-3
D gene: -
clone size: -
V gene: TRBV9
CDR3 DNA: TGTGCCAGCAGCCCCCGACACCAGAGCTCTGGAAACACCATATATTTT
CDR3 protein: CASSPRHQSSGNTIYF

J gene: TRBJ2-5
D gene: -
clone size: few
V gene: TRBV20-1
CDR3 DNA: TGCAGTGCTAGCAGCGGAGCGGGGACCCAGTACTTC
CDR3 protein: CSASSGAGTQYF

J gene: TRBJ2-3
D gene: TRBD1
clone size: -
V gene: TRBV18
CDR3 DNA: TGTGCCAGCTCACAAAACAGGGGAAGGTTCACAGATACGCAGTATTTT
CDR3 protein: CASSQNRGRFTDTQYF

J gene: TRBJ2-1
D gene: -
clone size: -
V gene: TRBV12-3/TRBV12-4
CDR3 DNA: TGTGCCAGCAGCCATACAGGGCCAGATAATGAGCAGTTCTTC
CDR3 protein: CASSHTGPDNEQFF

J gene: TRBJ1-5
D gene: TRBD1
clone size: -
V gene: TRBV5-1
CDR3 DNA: TGCGCCAGCAGTCTACAGGGGGCAGGCAATCAGCCCCAGCATTTT
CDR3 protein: CASSLQGAGNQPQHF

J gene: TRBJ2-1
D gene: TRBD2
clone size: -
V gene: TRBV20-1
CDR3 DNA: TGCAGTGCTAGTAGCGGGCCTAGGAATGAGCAGTTCTTC
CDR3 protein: CSASSGPRNEQFF

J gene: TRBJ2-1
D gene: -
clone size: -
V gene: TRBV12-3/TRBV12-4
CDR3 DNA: TGTGCCAGCAGTTTGGTCCTAGGGGGGCGGAATGAGCAGTTCTTC
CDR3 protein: CASSLVLGGRNEQFF

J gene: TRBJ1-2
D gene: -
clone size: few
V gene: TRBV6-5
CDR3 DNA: TGTGCCAGCAGTGGGTCGGGAGGGGGGCGAGGCTACACCTTC
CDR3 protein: CASSGSGGGRGYTF

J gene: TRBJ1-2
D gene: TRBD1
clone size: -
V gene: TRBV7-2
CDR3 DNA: TGTGCCAGCAGCCAGGGGAGGGGGCTTGGCTACACCTTC
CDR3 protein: CASSQGRGLGYTF

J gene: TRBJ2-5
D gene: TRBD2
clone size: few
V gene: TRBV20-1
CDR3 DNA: TGCAGTGTCTCAGCGGGGGCCGCTCAAGAGACCCAGTACTTC
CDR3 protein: CSVSAGAAQETQYF

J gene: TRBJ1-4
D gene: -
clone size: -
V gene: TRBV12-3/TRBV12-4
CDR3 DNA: TGTGCCAGCAGTTTAGCGACAGGCGGGGCCGAAAAACTGTTTTTT
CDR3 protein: CASSLATGGAEKLFF

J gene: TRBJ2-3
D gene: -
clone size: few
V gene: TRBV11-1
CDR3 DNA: TGTGCCAGCAGCCTCAAGGTAGATACGCAGTATTTT
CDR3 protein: CASSLKVDTQYF

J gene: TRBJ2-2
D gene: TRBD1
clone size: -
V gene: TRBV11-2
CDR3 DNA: TGTGCCAGCAGCAAGGACAGGGTGGGCACCGGGGAGCTGTTTTTT
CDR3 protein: CASSKDRVGTGELFF

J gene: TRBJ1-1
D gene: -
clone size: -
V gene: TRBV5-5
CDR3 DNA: TGTGCCAGCAGCTTGTGGCCTGGCACTGAAGCTTTCTTT
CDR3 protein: CASSLWPGTEAFF

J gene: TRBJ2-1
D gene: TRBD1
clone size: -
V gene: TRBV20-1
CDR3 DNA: TGCAGTGCCCCGGGACAGGGGGATCTAAGGGAGCAGTTCTTC
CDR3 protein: CSAPGQGDLREQFF

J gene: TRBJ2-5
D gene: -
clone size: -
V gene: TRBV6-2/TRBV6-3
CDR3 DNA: TGTGCCAGCAGTTACGGAGGAGGGACGTCGGAAGAGACCCAGTACTTC
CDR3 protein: CASSYGGGTSEETQYF

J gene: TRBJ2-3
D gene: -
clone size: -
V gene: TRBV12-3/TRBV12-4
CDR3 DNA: TGTGCCAGCAGTAAGGGCAGCAGCACAGATACGCAGTATTTT
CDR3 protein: CASSKGSSTDTQYF

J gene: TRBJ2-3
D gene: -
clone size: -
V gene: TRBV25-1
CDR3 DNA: TGTGCCAGCAGTTCCCCACTAGTATCAGATACGCAGTATTTT
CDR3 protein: CASSSPLVSDTQYF

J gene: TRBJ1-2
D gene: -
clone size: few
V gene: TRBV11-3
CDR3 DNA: TGTGCCAGCAGCTTAGATTCAGGGAATGGCTACACCTTC
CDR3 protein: CASSLDSGNGYTF

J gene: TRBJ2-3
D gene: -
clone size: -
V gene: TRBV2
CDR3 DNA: TGTGCCAGCAGTGGCATAGGTCAAGATACAGATACGCAGTATTTT
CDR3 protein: CASSGIGQDTDTQYF

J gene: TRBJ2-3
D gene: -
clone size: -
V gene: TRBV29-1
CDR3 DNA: TGCAGCGTTGAACTCCTCCCCGGGACAGATACGCAGTATTTT
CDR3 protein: CSVELLPGTDTQYF

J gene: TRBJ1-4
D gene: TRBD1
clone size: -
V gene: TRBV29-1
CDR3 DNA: TGCAGCGTGGCAGACAGGGGGGATAATGAAAAACTGTTTTTT
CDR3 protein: CSVADRGDNEKLFF

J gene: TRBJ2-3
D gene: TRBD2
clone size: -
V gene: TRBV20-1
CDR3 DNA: TGCAGTGCTACTCGGGCTAGCGGGGGCTCTAGCACAGATACGCAGTATTTT
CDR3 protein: CSATRASGGSSTDTQYF

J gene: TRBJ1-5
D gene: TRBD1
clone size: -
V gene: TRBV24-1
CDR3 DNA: TGTGCCACCAGCCTCGGACAGGGACAGGGAGAGCCCCAGCATTTT
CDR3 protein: CATSLGQGQGEPQHF

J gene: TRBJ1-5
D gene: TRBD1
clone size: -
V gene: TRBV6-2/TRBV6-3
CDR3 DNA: TGTGCCAGCATCGACAGGGGAGATCAGCCCCAGCATTTT
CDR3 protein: CASIDRGDQPQHF

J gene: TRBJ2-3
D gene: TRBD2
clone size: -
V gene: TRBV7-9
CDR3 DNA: TGTGCCAGCAGCCAAGCGGGGAACACAGATACGCAGTATTTT
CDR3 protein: CASSQAGNTDTQYF

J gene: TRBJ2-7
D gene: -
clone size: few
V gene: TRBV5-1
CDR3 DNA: TGCGCCAGCAGTTTGAACTACGGGACCAATGTTGGCGAGCAGTACTTC
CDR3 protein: CASSLNYGTNVGEQYF

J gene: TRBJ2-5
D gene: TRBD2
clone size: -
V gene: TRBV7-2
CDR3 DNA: TGTGCCAGCAGCTCCCGACTAGCGGGGAACCGACGGGAGACCCAGTACTTC
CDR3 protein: CASSSRLAGNRRETQYF

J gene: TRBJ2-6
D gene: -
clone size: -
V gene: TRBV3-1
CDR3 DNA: TGTGCCAGCAGCCCTAGTTCCAACGTCCTGACTTTC
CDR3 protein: CASSPSSNVLTF

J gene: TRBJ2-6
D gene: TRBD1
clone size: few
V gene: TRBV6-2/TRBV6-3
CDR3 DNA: TGTGCCAGCAGCCCGGACAGGGTGTCTGGGGCCAACGTCCTGACTTTC
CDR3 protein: CASSPDRVSGANVLTF

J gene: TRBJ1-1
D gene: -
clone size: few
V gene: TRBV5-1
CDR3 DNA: TGCGCCAGCAGCATTCCAAGCGATGAAGCTTTCTTT
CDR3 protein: CASSIPSDEAFF

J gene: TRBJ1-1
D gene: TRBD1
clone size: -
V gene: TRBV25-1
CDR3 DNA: TGTGCCAGCAGTGGCATAGGACAGGGTGGGGATGAAGCTTTCTTT
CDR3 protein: CASSGIGQGGDEAFF

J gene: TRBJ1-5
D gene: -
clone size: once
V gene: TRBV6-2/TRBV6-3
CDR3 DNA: TGTGCCAGCAGCCAGGCGGGCCCCCGGTATTTT
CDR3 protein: CASSQAGPRYF

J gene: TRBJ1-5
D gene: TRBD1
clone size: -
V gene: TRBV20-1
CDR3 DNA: TGCAGTGCTAGAGGGACAGGGAACAATCAGCCCCAGCATTTT
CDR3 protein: CSARGTGNNQPQHF

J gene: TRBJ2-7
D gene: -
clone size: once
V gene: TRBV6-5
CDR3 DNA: TGTGCCAGCAGTTACTCGTTAGTGGCCCCCTACGAGCAGTACTTC
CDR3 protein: CASSYSLVAPYEQYF

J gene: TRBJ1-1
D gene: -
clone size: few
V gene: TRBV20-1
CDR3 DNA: TGCAGTGCTAGAGCGGGACACACTGAAGCTTTCTTT
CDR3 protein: CSARAGHTEAFF